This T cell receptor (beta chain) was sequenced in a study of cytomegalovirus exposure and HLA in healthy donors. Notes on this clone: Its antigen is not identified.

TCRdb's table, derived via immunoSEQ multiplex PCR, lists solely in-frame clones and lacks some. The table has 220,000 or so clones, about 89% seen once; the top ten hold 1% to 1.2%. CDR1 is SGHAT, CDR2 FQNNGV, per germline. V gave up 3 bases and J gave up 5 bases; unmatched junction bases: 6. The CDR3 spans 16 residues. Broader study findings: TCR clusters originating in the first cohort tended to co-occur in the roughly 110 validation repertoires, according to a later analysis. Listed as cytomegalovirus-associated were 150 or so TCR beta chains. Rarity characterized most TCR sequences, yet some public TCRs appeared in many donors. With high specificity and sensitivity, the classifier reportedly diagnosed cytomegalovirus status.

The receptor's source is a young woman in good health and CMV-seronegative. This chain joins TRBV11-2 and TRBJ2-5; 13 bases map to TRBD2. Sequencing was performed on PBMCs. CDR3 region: CASSLGLAGWVETQYF. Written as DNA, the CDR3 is TGTGCCAGCAGCTTGGGACTAGCGGGATGGGTGGAGACCCAGTACTTC.